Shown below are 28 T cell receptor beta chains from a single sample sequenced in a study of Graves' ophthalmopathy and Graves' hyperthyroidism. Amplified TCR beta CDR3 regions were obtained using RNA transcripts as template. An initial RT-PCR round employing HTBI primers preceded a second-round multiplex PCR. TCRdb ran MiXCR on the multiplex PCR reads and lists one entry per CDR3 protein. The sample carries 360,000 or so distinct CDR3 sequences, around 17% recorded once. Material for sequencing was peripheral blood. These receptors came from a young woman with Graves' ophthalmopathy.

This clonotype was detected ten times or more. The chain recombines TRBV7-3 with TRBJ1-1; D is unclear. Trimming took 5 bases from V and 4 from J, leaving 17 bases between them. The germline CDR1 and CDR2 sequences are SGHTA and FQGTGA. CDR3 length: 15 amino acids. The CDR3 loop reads CASSHRSSESTEAFF. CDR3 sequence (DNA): TGTGCCAGCAGCCACCGGTCGTCGGAGAGCACTGAAGCTTTCTTT. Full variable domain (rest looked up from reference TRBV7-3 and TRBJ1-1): GAGVSQTPSNKVTEKGKYVELRCDPISGHTALYWYRQSLGQGPEFLIYFQGTGAADDSGLPNDRFFAVRPEGSVSTLKIQRTERGDSAVYLCASSHRSSESTEAFFGQGTRLTVV.

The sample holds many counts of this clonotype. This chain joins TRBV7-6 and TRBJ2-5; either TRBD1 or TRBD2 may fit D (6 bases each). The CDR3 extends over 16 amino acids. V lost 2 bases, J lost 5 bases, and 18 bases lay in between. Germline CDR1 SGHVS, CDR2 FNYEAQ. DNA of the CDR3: TGTGCCAGCAGCTTATTGGCGGGACACTTTACGGAGACCCAGTACTTC. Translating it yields CASSLLAGHFTETQYF.

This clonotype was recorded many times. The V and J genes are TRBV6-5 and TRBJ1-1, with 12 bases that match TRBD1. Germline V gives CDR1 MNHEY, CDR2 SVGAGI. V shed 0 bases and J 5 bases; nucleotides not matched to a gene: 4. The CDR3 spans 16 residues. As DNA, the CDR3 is TGTGCCAGCAGTTACTCCGGGACAGGGGGCGGGACTGAAGCTTTCTTT. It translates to CASSYSGTGGGTEAFF.

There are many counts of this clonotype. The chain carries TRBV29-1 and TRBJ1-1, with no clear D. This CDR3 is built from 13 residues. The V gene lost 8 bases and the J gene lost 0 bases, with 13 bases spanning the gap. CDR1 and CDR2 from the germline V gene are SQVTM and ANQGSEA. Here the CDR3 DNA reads TGCAGCTCCTGGGAGGGCATGAACACTGAAGCTTTCTTT. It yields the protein CSSWEGMNTEAFF.

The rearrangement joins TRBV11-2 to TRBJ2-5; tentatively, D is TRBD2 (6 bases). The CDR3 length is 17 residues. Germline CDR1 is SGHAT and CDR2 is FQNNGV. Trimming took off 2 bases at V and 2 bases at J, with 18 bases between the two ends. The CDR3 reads CASSLPSGRRDQETQYF. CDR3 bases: TGTGCCAGCAGCTTACCTTCCGGAAGGCGGGATCAAGAGACCCAGTACTTC.

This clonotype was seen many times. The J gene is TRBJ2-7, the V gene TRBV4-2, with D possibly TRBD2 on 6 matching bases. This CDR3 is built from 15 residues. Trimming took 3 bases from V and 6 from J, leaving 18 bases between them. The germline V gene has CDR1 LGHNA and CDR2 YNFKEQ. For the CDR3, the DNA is TGTGCCAGCAGCCATGCCCAGGTAGGGAGGACCGAGCAGTACTTC. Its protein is CASSHAQVGRTEQYF.

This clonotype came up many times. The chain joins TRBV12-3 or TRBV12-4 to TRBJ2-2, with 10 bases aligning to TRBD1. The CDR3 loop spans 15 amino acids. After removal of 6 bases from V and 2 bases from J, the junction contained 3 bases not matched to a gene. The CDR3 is CASSRTGGNTGELFF. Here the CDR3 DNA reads TGTGCCAGCAGCCGGACAGGGGGAAACACCGGGGAGCTGTTTTTT.

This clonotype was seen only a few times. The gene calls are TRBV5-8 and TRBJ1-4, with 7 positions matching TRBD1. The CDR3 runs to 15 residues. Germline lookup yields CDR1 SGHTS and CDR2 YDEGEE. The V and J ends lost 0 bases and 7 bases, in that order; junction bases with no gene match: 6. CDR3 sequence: CASSLVRQGGEKLFF. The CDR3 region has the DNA TGTGCCAGCAGCTTGGTGAGACAGGGAGGTGAAAAACTGTTTTTT.

The CDR3 nucleotides read TGTGCCAGCCTTAAGGACAGGCCAACCAACGAGCAGTACTTC. Protein product: CASLKDRPTNEQYF. V is TRBV7-2 and J is TRBJ2-7, with 7 bases that match TRBD1. Germline V gives CDR1 SGHTA, CDR2 FQGNSA. CDR3 length equals 14 residues. V shed 8 bases, J shed 5 bases, and the junction held 12 bases outside the gene matches.

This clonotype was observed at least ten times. The CDR3 nucleotides are TGTGCCAGCAGGTCACCCGCGCCACAGGGACAGCACACCGGGGAGCTGTTTTTT. This translates into CASRSPAPQGQHTGELFF. This chain links TRBV28 with TRBJ2-2; 7 bases align to TRBD1. V was pared by 6 bases and J by 3 bases, with 16 bases of the junction left unmatched. In germline, CDR1 is MDHEN, CDR2 SYDVKM. This CDR3 region has 18 residues.

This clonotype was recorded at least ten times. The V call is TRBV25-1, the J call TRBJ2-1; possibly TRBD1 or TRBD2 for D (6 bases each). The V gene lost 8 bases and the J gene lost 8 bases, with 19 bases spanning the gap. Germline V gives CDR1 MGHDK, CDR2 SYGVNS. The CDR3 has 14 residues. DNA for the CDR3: TGTGCCAGCCAGCCCGCGGGACAAGGCTATGAGCAGTTCTTC. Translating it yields CASQPAGQGYEQFF.

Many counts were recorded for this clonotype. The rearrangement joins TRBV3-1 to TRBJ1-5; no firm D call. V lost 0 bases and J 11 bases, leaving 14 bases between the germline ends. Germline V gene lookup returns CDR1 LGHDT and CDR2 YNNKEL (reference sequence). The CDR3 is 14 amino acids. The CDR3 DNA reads TGTGCCAGCAGCCAAGATCTAACTCTCAGCACCCAGCATTTT. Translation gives CASSQDLTLSTQHF.

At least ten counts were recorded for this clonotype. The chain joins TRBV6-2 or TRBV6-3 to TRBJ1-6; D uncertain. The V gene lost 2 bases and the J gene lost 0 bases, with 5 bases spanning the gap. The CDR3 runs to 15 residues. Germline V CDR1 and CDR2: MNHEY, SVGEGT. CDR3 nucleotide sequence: TGTGCCAGCAGTTACGGCTCCTCCTATAATTCACCCCTCCACTTT. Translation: CASSYGSSYNSPLHF.

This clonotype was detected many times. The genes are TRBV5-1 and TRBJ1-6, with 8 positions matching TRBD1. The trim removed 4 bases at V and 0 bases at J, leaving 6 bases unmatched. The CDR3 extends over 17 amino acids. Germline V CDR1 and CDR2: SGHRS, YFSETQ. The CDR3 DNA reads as TGCGCCAGCAGCCGGCGGACAGGGAGCTCCTATAATTCACCCCTCCACTTT. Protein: CASSRRTGSSYNSPLHF.

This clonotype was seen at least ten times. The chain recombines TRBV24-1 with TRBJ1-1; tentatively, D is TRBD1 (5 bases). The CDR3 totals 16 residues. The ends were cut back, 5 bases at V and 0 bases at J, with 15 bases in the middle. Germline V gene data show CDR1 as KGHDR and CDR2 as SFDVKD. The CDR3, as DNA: TGTGCCACCAGTGCTGGCAGGGCGTCGATGAACACTGAAGCTTTCTTT. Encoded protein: CATSAGRASMNTEAFF.

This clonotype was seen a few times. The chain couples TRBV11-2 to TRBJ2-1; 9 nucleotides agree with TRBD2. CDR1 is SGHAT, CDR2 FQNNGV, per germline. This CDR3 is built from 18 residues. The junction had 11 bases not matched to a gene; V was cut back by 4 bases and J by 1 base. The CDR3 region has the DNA TGTGCCAGCAGCTGGTCCTATGGCGGGAGGGGGTCCTACAATGAGCAGTTCTTC. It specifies CASSWSYGGRGSYNEQFF.

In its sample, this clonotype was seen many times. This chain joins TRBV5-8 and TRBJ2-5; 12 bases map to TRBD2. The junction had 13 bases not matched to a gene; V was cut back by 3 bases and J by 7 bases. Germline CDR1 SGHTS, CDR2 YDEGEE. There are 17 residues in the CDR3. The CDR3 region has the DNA TGTGCCAGCAGCTGGGATGGACTAGCGGGATCGGGAGGGACCCAGTACTTC. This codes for CASSWDGLAGSGGTQYF.

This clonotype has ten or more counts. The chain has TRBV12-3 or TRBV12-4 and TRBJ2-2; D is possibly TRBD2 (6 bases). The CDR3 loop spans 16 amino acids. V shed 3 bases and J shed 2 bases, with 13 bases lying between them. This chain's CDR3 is CASSFPQRVNTGELFF. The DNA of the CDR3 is TGTGCCAGCAGTTTCCCCCAGCGGGTTAACACCGGGGAGCTGTTTTTT.

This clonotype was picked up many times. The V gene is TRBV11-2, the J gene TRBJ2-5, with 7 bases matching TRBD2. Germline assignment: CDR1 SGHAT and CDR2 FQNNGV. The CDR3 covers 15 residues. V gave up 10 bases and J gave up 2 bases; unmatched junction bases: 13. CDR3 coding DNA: TGTGCCATCTCCCGAGGCGGGGGAAATCAAGAGACCCAGTACTTC. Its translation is CAISRGGGNQETQYF.

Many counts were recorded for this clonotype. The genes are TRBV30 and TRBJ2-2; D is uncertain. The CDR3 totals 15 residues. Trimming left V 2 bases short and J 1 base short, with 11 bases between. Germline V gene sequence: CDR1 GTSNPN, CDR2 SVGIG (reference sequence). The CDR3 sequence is CAWSRVLLNTGELFF. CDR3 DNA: TGTGCCTGGAGTCGGGTCTTACTGAACACCGGGGAGCTGTTTTTT.

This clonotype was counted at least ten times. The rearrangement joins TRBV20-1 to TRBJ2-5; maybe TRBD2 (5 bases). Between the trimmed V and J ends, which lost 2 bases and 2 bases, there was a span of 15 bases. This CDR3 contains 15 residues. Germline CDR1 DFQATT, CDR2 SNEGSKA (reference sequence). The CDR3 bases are TGCAGTGCTAGACAACTAGGCTCAGGACAAGAGACCCAGTACTTC. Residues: CSARQLGSGQETQYF.

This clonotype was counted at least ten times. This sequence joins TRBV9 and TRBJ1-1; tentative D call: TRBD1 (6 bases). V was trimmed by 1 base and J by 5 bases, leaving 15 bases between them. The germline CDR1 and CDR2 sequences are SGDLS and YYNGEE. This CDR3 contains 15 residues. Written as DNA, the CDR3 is TGTGCCAGCAGCGTACAGGGGCGCCGGGGGACTGAAGCTTTCTTT. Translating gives CASSVQGRRGTEAFF.

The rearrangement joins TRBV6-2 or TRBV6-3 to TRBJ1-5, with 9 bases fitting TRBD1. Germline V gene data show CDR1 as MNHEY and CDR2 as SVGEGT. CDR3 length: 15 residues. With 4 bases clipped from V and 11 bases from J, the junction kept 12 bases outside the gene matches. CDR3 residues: CASSFAGTGISSQHF. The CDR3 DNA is TGTGCCAGCAGTTTTGCCGGGACAGGGATTTCGTCCCAGCATTTT.

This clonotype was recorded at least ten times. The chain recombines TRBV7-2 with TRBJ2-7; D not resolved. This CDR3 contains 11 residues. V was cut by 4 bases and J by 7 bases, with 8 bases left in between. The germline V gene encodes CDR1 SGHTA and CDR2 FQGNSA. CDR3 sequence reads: CASSSMREQYF. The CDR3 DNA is TGTGCCAGCAGCTCTATGAGGGAGCAGTACTTC.

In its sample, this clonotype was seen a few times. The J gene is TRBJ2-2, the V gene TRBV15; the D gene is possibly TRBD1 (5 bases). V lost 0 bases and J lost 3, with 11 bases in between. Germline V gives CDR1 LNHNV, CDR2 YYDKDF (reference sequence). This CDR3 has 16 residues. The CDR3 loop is CATSREADRHTGELFF. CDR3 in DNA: TGTGCCACCAGCAGAGAGGCCGACAGACACACCGGGGAGCTGTTTTTT.

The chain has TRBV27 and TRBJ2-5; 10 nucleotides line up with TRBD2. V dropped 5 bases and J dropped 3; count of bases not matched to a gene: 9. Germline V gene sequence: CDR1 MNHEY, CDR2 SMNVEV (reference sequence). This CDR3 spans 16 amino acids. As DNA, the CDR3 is TGTGCCAGCAGTGACACCCTAGCGGGAGCGAAAGAGACCCAGTACTTC. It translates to CASSDTLAGAKETQYF.

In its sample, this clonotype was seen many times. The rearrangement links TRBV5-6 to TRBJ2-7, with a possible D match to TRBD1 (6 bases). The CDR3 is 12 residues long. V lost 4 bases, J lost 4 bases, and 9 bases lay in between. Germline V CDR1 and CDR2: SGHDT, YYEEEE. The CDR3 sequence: CASSPGQYEQYF. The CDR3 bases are TGTGCCAGCAGCCCAGGACAGTACGAGCAGTACTTC.

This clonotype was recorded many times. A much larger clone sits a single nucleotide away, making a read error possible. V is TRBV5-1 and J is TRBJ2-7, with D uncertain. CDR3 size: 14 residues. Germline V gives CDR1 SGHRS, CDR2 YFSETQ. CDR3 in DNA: TGCGCCAGCAGCTTGCAGAAGGGCTCCTACGAGCAGCACTTC. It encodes CASSLQKGSYEQHF.